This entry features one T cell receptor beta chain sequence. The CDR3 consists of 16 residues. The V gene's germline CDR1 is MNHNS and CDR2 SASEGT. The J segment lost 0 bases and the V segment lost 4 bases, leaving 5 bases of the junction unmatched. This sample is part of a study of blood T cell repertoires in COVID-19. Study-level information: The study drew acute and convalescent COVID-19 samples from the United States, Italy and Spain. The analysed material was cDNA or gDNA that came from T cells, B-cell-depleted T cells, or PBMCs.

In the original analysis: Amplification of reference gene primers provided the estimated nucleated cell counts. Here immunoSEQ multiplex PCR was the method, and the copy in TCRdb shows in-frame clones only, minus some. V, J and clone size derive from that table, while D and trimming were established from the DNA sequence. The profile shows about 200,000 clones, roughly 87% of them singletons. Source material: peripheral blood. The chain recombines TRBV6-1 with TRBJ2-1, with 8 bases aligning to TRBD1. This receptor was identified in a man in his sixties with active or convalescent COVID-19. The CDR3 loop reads CASSGSGQVSYNEQFF. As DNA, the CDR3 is TGTGCCAGCAGTGGATCGGGACAGGTCTCCTACAATGAGCAGTTCTTC.